This T cell receptor beta chain was captured by sequencing in a study of blood T cell repertoires in COVID-19. Generated by immunoSEQ multiplex PCR, the TCRdb table keeps only in-frame clones and is missing some. The profile shows some 260,000 clones, around 90% of them singletons. V shed 4 bases, J shed 0 bases, and the junction held 8 bases outside the gene matches. The CDR3 consists of 16 residues. In germline, CDR1 is SGDLS, CDR2 YYNGEE. The receptor was derived from a young man with active or convalescent COVID-19. The sequenced sample was peripheral blood. The V gene is TRBV9, the J gene TRBJ2-5; 8 bases are shared with TRBD2. DNA of the CDR3: TGTGCCAGCAGCCCCCGCGGGGGGAAGTACCAAGAGACCCAGTACTTC. As protein: CASSPRGGKYQETQYF.